Following are 10 T cell receptor beta chains from one sample sequenced in a study of T cell repertoires in cytomegalovirus infection. TCRdb reprocessed the reads via MiXCR and lists one record per CDR3 protein. Here the sample spans approximately 200,000 distinct CDR3 sequences, about 28% being singletons. Material: PBMCs. The receptors here all came from a human donor in good health (CMV status not recorded). Some clones in this sample may be carry-over from other donors' samples.

This clonotype has just a few counts. The chain carries TRBV7-2 and TRBJ1-2; D gene ambiguous. CDR1 SGHTA and CDR2 FQGNSA come from the germline V gene. CDR3 length: 14 residues. Trimming took 5 bases from V and 7 from J, leaving 17 bases between them. CDR3 bases: TGTGCCAGCAGCGTCCAGTCCAGCGCGGGTGGCTACACCTTC. It translates to CASSVQSSAGGYTF.

The chain carries TRBV19 and TRBJ2-5; D gene unclear. CDR3 length: 11 residues. Trimming left V 5 bases short and J 6 bases short, with 7 bases between. Per germline, CDR1 LNHDA and CDR2 SQIVND (reference sequence). Here the CDR3 reads CASSFHQTQYF. The CDR3 coding sequence is TGTGCCAGTAGTTTCCATCAGACCCAGTACTTC.

The V call is TRBV7-3, the J call TRBJ2-7, with TRBD1 as a possible D gene (5 bases). The V and J ends lost 0 bases and 2 bases respectively, with 8 bases between them. From germline, CDR1 is SGHTA and CDR2 FQGTGA. The CDR3 has 14 residues. In DNA form, the CDR3 reads TGTGCCAGCAGCTTAACGTCGACAGCCTACGAGCAGTACTTC. Encoded protein: CASSLTSTAYEQYF.

The V call is TRBV29-1, the J call TRBJ1-2; possibly TRBD1 for D (6 bases). This CDR3 region has 11 residues. Germline-derived CDR1 and CDR2 are SQVTM and ANQGSEA. Trimming left V 4 bases short and J 7 bases short, with 10 bases between. The DNA for the CDR3 is TGCAGCGTTGCGGGGGCAAGTGGCTACACCTTC. It encodes CSVAGASGYTF.

The rearrangement links TRBV27 to TRBJ2-3, with a possible D match to TRBD2 (6 bases). Germline CDR1 is MNHEY and CDR2 is SMNVEV (reference sequence). Deletions cut 6 bases from V and 0 bases from J, with 13 bases between. The CDR3 loop spans 15 amino acids. In DNA form, the CDR3 reads TGTGCCAGCAGCCTTGGGGGGTTTAGCACAGATACGCAGTATTTT. This encodes CASSLGGFSTDTQYF.

This clonotype was recorded a few times. This chain uses TRBV2 with TRBJ1-1; D possibly corresponds to TRBD1 (5 bases). Trimming took 2 bases from V and 3 from J, leaving 16 bases between them. This CDR3 contains 16 residues. Germline CDR1 is SNHLY and CDR2 is FYNNEI. The CDR3 DNA follows: TGTGCCAGCAGTGAAAGGGTTCAGGGTGAGGACACTGAAGCTTTCTTT. This sequence encodes CASSERVQGEDTEAFF.

The rearrangement links TRBV10-3 to TRBJ1-1; no clear D gene. The CDR3 runs to 13 residues. Germline-derived CDR1 and CDR2 are ENHRY and SYGVKD. V gave up 6 bases and J gave up 1 base, with 9 bases separating them. CDR3: CAIRDTPNTEAFF. The CDR3 DNA follows: TGTGCCATCAGGGATACACCGAACACTGAAGCTTTCTTT.

The CDR3 DNA is TGTGCCAGCAGTTTAAGTGTAATCCAGTACTTC. Its translation: CASSLSVIQYF. V and J are TRBV12-3 or TRBV12-4 and TRBJ2-7; D unclear. Trimming pared 2 bases from V and 10 bases from J, leaving 9 bases between. The CDR3 runs 11 residues.

This clonotype appeared a single time. The V gene is TRBV6-2 or TRBV6-3, the J gene TRBJ1-5; D is uncertain. The germline CDR1 and CDR2 sequences are MNHEY and SVGEGT. Trimming removed 7 bases at V and 5 bases at J, with 12 bases between. The CDR3 sequence is 13 residues long. This chain's CDR3 is CASTLILDQPQHF. The DNA for the CDR3 is TGTGCCAGCACCCTAATATTGGATCAGCCCCAGCATTTT.

There are a few counts of this clonotype. This chain joins TRBV6-6 and TRBJ1-5, with no clear D. Germline V gene data show CDR1 as MNHNY and CDR2 as SVGAGI (reference sequence). V was cut by 4 bases and J by 5 bases, with 3 bases left in between. The CDR3 is 11 residues long. CDR3 loop: CASSSDQPQHF. In nucleotides, the CDR3 is TGTGCCAGCAGTTCCGATCAGCCCCAGCATTTT.